This T cell receptor beta chain appears in the sequencing data of a study of blood T cells in healthy people across ages. Study observations and caveats: The long-lived group displayed more naive CD4+ cells, plus higher diversity, than the aged donors did.

Combining a sample-barcoded 5' primer with a J-beta primer mix, a second PCR ran for roughly 7 to 12 cycles. TCRdb re-called the 5' RACE reads through MiXCR, storing one row per CDR3 protein. In the table there are hundreds of thousands of distinct CDR3 sequences, roughly 53% of which are singletons. This clonotype was detected only a few times. Its specificity is not known. The CDR3 runs 16 residues. V lost 4 bases to trimming and J lost 0 bases, with 13 bases between them. The V and J genes are TRBV12-3 or TRBV12-4 and TRBJ2-1; D is possibly TRBD1 (5 bases). Sequenced: blood. This sequence originates from a man aged 55 to 69 in good health. The CDR3 protein is CASSSWGRNSYNEQFF. CDR3 bases: TGTGCCAGCAGTTCATGGGGCAGAAACTCCTACAATGAGCAGTTCTTC.